Listed below are T cell receptor beta chains from one sample, sequenced in a study of T cell repertoires in cytomegalovirus infection. Using its own MiXCR run on the reads, TCRdb lists one record per CDR3 protein. This sample carries roughly 640,000 distinct CDR3 sequences, 24% of them seen once, and the ten largest clones take less than 10%. The sample consisted of CD8+ T cells from PBMCs. Receptor source: a human donor in good health (CMV status not recorded). Some clones in this sample may be carry-over from other donors' samples. Both conserved end residues are part of each CDR3. A D gene is named only where the DNA matches it firmly. Rows may omit the clone size; those that give it use once, few, many or a size class.

v_call	d_call	cdr3_length	j_call	clone_size	cdr3_aa	cdr3_nt
TRBV7-2	TRBD1	18	TRBJ2-2	many	CASSLARGQGATTGELFF	TGTGCCAGCAGCTTAGCGCGGGGACAGGGGGCGACCACCGGGGAGCTGTTTTTT
TRBV5-5	NA	13	TRBJ1-5	NA	CASSPPGDQPQHF	TGTGCCAGCAGCCCGCCGGGTGATCAGCCCCAGCATTTT
TRBV11-2	TRBD2	20	TRBJ2-3	few	CASSLIPKLAGALWGDTQYF	TGTGCCAGCAGCTTAATCCCCAAACTAGCGGGGGCTCTATGGGGAGATACGCAGTATTTT
TRBV29-1	TRBD2	16	TRBJ2-1	NA	CSVEWTSGGVYNEQFF	TGCAGCGTTGAATGGACTAGCGGGGGGGTTTACAATGAGCAGTTCTTC
TRBV7-8	NA	15	TRBJ2-4	many	CASSLSGGGGDIQYF	TGTGCCAGCAGCTTATCAGGGGGCGGGGGAGACATTCAGTACTTC
TRBV7-6	NA	13	TRBJ2-1	many	CASSLSSGPEQFF	TGTGCCAGCAGCCTTAGCTCAGGGCCTGAGCAGTTCTTC
TRBV6-6	TRBD1	16	TRBJ1-1	NA	CASSRITRQGNTEAFF	TGTGCCAGCAGCCGAATCACCAGACAGGGGAACACTGAAGCTTTCTTT
TRBV12-5	NA	14	TRBJ1-2	few	CASGPNREEGGYTF	TGTGCTAGTGGCCCGAACAGGGAAGAGGGTGGCTACACCTTC
TRBV5-6	TRBD2	16	TRBJ2-3	few	CASSLGERGSTDTQYF	TGTGCCAGCAGCTTGGGGGAGCGGGGGAGCACAGATACGCAGTATTTT
TRBV14	TRBD2	15	TRBJ2-5	NA	CASRQTLAGGETQYF	TGTGCCAGCAGGCAAACACTAGCGGGAGGAGAGACCCAGTACTTC
TRBV20-1	TRBD1	16	TRBJ2-3	NA	CSASGSRQGARDTQYF	TGCAGTGCTAGCGGCTCAAGGCAGGGGGCAAGAGATACGCAGTATTTT
TRBV12-5	NA	15	TRBJ2-3	NA	CASGWRTDIPDTQYF	TGTGCTAGTGGTTGGCGGACAGATATCCCAGATACGCAGTATTTT
TRBV19	NA	11	TRBJ2-1	once	CASRMGNEQFF	TGTGCCAGTCGGATGGGCAATGAGCAGTTCTTC
TRBV4-1	TRBD1	14	TRBJ2-1	few	CASSPEQGDNEQFF	TGCGCCAGCAGCCCGGAGCAGGGGGACAATGAGCAGTTCTTC
TRBV27	NA	15	TRBJ1-6	NA	CASSLWAVYNSPLHF	TGTGCCAGCAGTTTATGGGCGGTCTATAATTCACCCCTCCACTTT
TRBV5-3	TRBD1	13	TRBJ1-1	NA	CASRPGTDTEAFF	TGTGCCAGCAGGCCCGGGACAGACACTGAAGCTTTCTTT
TRBV6-2/TRBV6-3	NA	14	TRBJ1-1	NA	CASTYRGGWTEAFF	TGTGCCAGCACCTACCGAGGTGGGTGGACTGAAGCTTTCTTT
TRBV7-6	NA	15	TRBJ1-2	many	CASSLARGPGDGYTF	TGTGCCAGCAGCTTAGCGCGGGGGCCAGGGGATGGCTACACCTTC
TRBV7-2	NA	13	TRBJ1-2	many	CASNQDVNYGYTF	TGTGCCAGCAATCAGGATGTTAACTATGGCTACACCTTC
TRBV7-8	NA	18	TRBJ2-3	many	CASSSHRGNNVGTDTQYF	TGTGCCAGCAGCTCTCATAGGGGGAATAATGTAGGCACAGATACGCAGTATTTT
TRBV6-2/TRBV6-3	NA	14	TRBJ1-1	NA	CATFAGHLNTEAFF	TGTGCCACCTTTGCCGGACACCTGAACACTGAAGCTTTCTTT
TRBV29-1	NA	15	TRBJ2-1	once	CSVEGGDGTYNEQFF	TGCAGCGTCGAGGGCGGGGACGGGACCTACAATGAGCAGTTCTTC
TRBV7-9	NA	16	TRBJ2-5	NA	CASSLAYRAPGETQYF	TGTGCCAGCAGCTTAGCCTACAGGGCCCCAGGGGAGACCCAGTACTTC
TRBV20-1	NA	13	TRBJ2-3	few	CSANDYTTDTQYF	TGCAGTGCTAATGACTATACCACAGATACGCAGTATTTT
TRBV7-9	NA	15	TRBJ2-3	few	CATREEKRGPDTQYF	TGTGCTACTAGAGAGGAAAAACGAGGCCCAGATACGCAGTATTTT
TRBV4-1	TRBD1	14	TRBJ2-1	few	CASSSLDRGNEQFF	TGCGCCAGCAGCTCACTCGACAGGGGCAATGAGCAGTTCTTC
TRBV6-2/TRBV6-3	TRBD2	14	TRBJ2-7	NA	CASSHSGTSYEQYF	TGTGCCAGCAGCCACAGCGGGACCTCCTACGAGCAGTACTTC
TRBV6-6	NA	15	TRBJ2-3	few	CASSSGTDRPDTQYF	TGTGCCAGCAGTTCCGGGACTGATCGCCCGGATACGCAGTATTTT
TRBV28	NA	15	TRBJ2-6	few	CASSLISSGANVLTF	TGTGCCAGCAGTTTGATCAGCTCTGGGGCCAACGTCCTGACTTTC
TRBV20-1	TRBD2	15	TRBJ2-7	NA	CSARDLAGDLYEQYF	TGCAGTGCTAGAGATTTAGCGGGGGACCTCTACGAGCAGTACTTC
TRBV20-1	NA	13	TRBJ2-7	NA	CSARDWSSYEQYF	TGCAGTGCTAGAGACTGGAGCTCCTACGAGCAGTACTTC
TRBV6-2/TRBV6-3	TRBD1	19	TRBJ1-5	few	CASSYVIGYGQGDREPQHF	TGTGCCAGCAGTTACGTCATCGGTTATGGACAGGGGGACCGGGAGCCCCAGCATTTT
TRBV2	TRBD2	18	TRBJ2-1	NA	CASRARGTSGGAGHEQFF	TGTGCCAGCAGGGCCAGGGGGACTAGCGGGGGGGCCGGCCATGAGCAGTTCTTC
TRBV29-1	TRBD2	15	TRBJ2-1	few	CSVDPGLAGDNEQFF	TGCAGCGTTGACCCCGGACTAGCGGGGGACAATGAGCAGTTCTTC
TRBV7-9	NA	14	TRBJ2-5	NA	CASSLIRDQETQYF	TGTGCCAGCAGCTTAATCCGGGACCAAGAGACCCAGTACTTC
TRBV6-4	TRBD1	16	TRBJ2-1	few	CASSEWGTASYNEQFF	TGTGCCAGCAGTGAATGGGGGACAGCCTCCTACAATGAGCAGTTCTTC
TRBV6-1	NA	14	TRBJ2-7	few	CASRRGSELYEQYF	TGTGCCAGCCGACGGGGGAGCGAGTTATACGAGCAGTACTTC
TRBV7-2	NA	15	TRBJ1-1	many	CASSLAGSPNTEAFF	TGTGCCAGCAGCTTAGCTGGCAGCCCGAACACTGAAGCTTTCTTT
TRBV9	TRBD1	14	TRBJ2-7	few	CASSATGRGSEQYF	TGTGCCAGCAGCGCGACAGGGCGTGGGAGCGAGCAGTACTTC
TRBV20-1	NA	15	TRBJ2-3	few	CSARDRGQGTDTQYF	TGCAGTGCTAGAGATCGAGGGCAGGGCACAGATACGCAGTATTTT
TRBV29-1	TRBD2	12	TRBJ2-7	NA	CSAGGGDYEQYF	TGCAGCGCCGGGGGGGGGGACTACGAGCAGTACTTC
TRBV24-1	TRBD1	13	TRBJ2-1	many	CATRGQAYNEQFF	TGTGCCACCAGGGGACAGGCCTACAATGAGCAGTTCTTC
TRBV6-5	TRBD2	16	TRBJ2-1	few	CASSYSTGGLPNEQFF	TGTGCCAGCAGTTACTCGACGGGGGGGTTACCCAATGAGCAGTTCTTC
TRBV7-9	NA	13	TRBJ2-7	NA	CASSLSFFYEQYF	TGTGCCAGCAGCTTGAGTTTTTTCTACGAGCAGTACTTC
TRBV6-2/TRBV6-3	NA	12	TRBJ1-1	many	CASSYYNTEAFF	TGTGCCAGCAGCTACTACAACACTGAAGCTTTCTTT
TRBV3-1	TRBD2	17	TRBJ2-1	NA	CASSYSSGGAGISEQFF	TGTGCCAGCAGCTACTCTAGCGGGGGGGCCGGTATTAGTGAGCAGTTCTTC
TRBV10-3	NA	16	TRBJ2-3	NA	CAISESGVAVTDTQYF	TGTGCCATCAGTGAGTCGGGGGTAGCGGTCACAGATACGCAGTATTTT
TRBV4-1	NA	15	TRBJ2-1	NA	CASSQEGHNENEQFF	TGCGCCAGCAGCCAAGAAGGGCACAACGAAAATGAGCAGTTCTTC
TRBV12-5	TRBD1	19	TRBJ1-4	many	CASGLVPYRTGRTNEKLFF	TGTGCTAGTGGTTTGGTACCTTACCGGACAGGCCGAACTAATGAAAAACTGTTTTTT
TRBV29-1	TRBD1	14	TRBJ1-2	NA	CSVDADRERDGYTF	TGCAGCGTTGATGCGGACAGGGAGAGGGATGGCTACACCTTC
TRBV19	NA	15	TRBJ1-1	few	CASSRFKGVRTEAFF	TGTGCCAGTAGTCGTTTCAAGGGGGTTCGGACTGAAGCTTTCTTT
TRBV10-3	NA	17	TRBJ1-1	NA	CAISDRGKLPANTEAFF	TGTGCCATCAGTGACAGGGGTAAATTGCCCGCTAACACTGAAGCTTTCTTT
TRBV6-5	TRBD1	15	TRBJ2-5	NA	CASSFTGTGYETQYF	TGTGCCAGCAGTTTCACCGGGACAGGGTACGAGACCCAGTACTTC
TRBV24-1	NA	16	TRBJ2-5	few	CATSLFSGRNQETQYF	TGTGCCACCAGCCTCTTCTCGGGACGCAATCAAGAGACCCAGTACTTC
TRBV5-4	NA	16	TRBJ2-5	NA	CASSFGPARPQETQYF	TGTGCCAGCAGCTTTGGTCCGGCTAGACCACAAGAGACCCAGTACTTC